Below, 26 T cell receptor beta chains from the same sample are listed, as sequenced in a study of beta chain features in type 1 diabetes. Of the isolated RNA, all was reverse transcribed, and so the sequenced material was expressed TCRB transcripts. Using immunoSEQ multiplex PCR, the repertoire was profiled, and TCRdb retains in-frame clones only, with some absent. Of 900,000 or so clones in the sample, 15% to 20% are singletons; the top ten hold roughly 0.025%. Input material: naive CD4+ T cells from blood. These receptors were taken from a woman younger than 30 in good health.

The chain recombines TRBV9 with TRBJ2-3, with TRBD2 identical over 7 bases. Germline V CDR1 and CDR2: SGDLS, YYNGEE. J gave up 0 bases and V 3 bases, and 13 bases lay outside the gene matches. CDR3 length: 18 amino acids. CDR3 sequence reads: CASSAGSGGSLSTDTQYF. CDR3 coding DNA: TGTGCCAGCAGCGCTGGATCGGGAGGTTCCCTTAGCACAGATACGCAGTATTTT.

A few counts support this clone. The genes are TRBV28 and TRBJ2-7; D might be TRBD1 (6 bases). This CDR3 region has 17 residues. From germline, CDR1 is MDHEN and CDR2 SYDVKM. The germline V and J ends were trimmed by 4 bases and 2 bases, with 21 bases remaining between them. The CDR3 bases are TGTGCCAGCAGTTACCAGCTACAGGGTAGCCTTACCTACGAGCAGTACTTC. Protein product: CASSYQLQGSLTYEQYF.

The chain recombines TRBV7-8 with TRBJ2-7; 8 nucleotides match TRBD1. The germline V gene has CDR1 SGHVS and CDR2 FQNEAQ. The J segment lost 5 bases and the V segment lost 0 bases, leaving 3 bases of the junction unmatched. This CDR3 has 14 residues. The CDR3 nucleotides are TGTGCCAGCAGCTTAGCCAGGGGGCTTAACGAGCAGTACTTC. It encodes CASSLARGLNEQYF.

The rearrangement joins TRBV7-3 to TRBJ2-2, with unresolved D. Trimming shortened V by 6 bases and J by 3 bases, and 8 bases separated the two germline ends. The CDR3 consists of 13 residues. Per germline, CDR1 SGHTA and CDR2 FQGTGA. CDR3 bases: TGTGCCAGCAGAAATCGAGACACCGGGGAGCTGTTTTTT. The encoded protein is CASRNRDTGELFF.

The genes are TRBV2 and TRBJ2-1, with 11 positions matching TRBD2. Unmatched junction bases numbered 11, after V lost 6 bases and J lost 7 bases. The CDR3 totals 16 residues. The germline V gene has CDR1 SNHLY and CDR2 FYNNEI. CDR3 residues: CASRQPGLAVRNEQFF. CDR3 bases: TGTGCCAGCAGACAGCCGGGACTAGCGGTTCGGAATGAGCAGTTCTTC.

This clone has more than one count but fewer than ten. J is TRBJ1-2 and V is TRBV6-5; no reliable D call. V was trimmed by 2 bases and J by 2 bases, leaving 9 bases between them. This CDR3 has 14 amino acids. Germline CDR1 MNHEY, CDR2 SVGAGI. The CDR3 is CASSYRRENYGYTF. For the CDR3, the DNA is TGTGCCAGCAGTTACCGTAGAGAGAACTATGGCTACACCTTC.

The gene calls are TRBV7-6 and TRBJ1-1; no definite D call. Trimming took 4 bases from V and 4 from J, leaving 13 bases between them. This CDR3 contains 14 residues. Germline values: CDR1 SGHVS, CDR2 FNYEAQ. The chain's CDR3 is CASSWLDRGTEAFF. CDR3 nucleotide sequence: TGTGCCAGCAGCTGGTTAGACCGAGGCACTGAAGCTTTCTTT.

This clone has a handful of counts. The chain links TRBV14 to TRBJ2-1; TRBD2 matches at 10 bases. V dropped 1 base and J dropped 4; count of bases not matched to a gene: 7. There are 17 residues in the CDR3. Germline V gene lookup returns CDR1 SGHDN and CDR2 FVKESK. CDR3 protein: CASSQALGLASYNEQFF. The CDR3 DNA is TGTGCCAGCAGCCAAGCTTTGGGACTAGCGAGTTACAATGAGCAGTTCTTC. The entire variable domain, with the rest obtained from reference TRBV14 and TRBJ2-1, is as follows: EAGVTQFPSHSVIEKGQTVTLRCDPISGHDNLYWYRRVMGKEIKFLLHFVKESKQDESGMPNNRFLAERTGGTYSTLKVQPAELEDSGVYFCASSQALGLASYNEQFFGPGTRLTVL.

The chain carries TRBV15 and TRBJ1-2, with D possibly being TRBD1 (5 bases). Germline CDR1 LNHNV, CDR2 YYDKDF (reference sequence). V lost 1 base and J lost 5, with 14 bases in between. The CDR3 contains 15 residues. This CDR3 reads CATSRVRKGSYGYTF. CDR3 DNA sequence: TGTGCCACCAGCAGAGTGCGAAAGGGGTCATATGGCTACACCTTC.

The table lists this clone with a few counts. V usage is TRBV7-9 and J usage is TRBJ1-1; TRBD1 might be the D (5 bases). Germline CDR1 is SEHNR and CDR2 is FQNEAQ (reference sequence). V lost 3 bases and J 3 bases, leaving 11 bases between the germline ends. This CDR3 is 14 amino acids long. The CDR3 sequence: CASSLQGGDTEAFF. In nucleotides, the CDR3 is TGTGCCAGCAGCTTGCAGGGAGGGGACACTGAAGCTTTCTTT.

The chain combines TRBV28 with TRBJ2-6, with 8 bases aligning to TRBD1. This CDR3 spans 17 amino acids. CDR1 is MDHEN and CDR2 is SYDVKM in the germline V gene. The trim removed 6 bases at V and 0 bases at J, leaving 7 bases unmatched. In DNA form, the CDR3 reads TGTGCCAGCAGAACAGGGGGTTTCCCCTCTGGGGCCAACGTCCTGACTTTC. Protein product: CASRTGGFPSGANVLTF.

This clone has more than one count but fewer than ten. The same CDR3 is also encoded by other DNA sequences in this sample. The chain uses TRBV9 and TRBJ2-3; D is unresolved. Germline-derived CDR1 and CDR2 are SGDLS and YYNGEE. The V and J ends lost 0 bases and 3 bases respectively, with 2 bases between them. This CDR3 region has 12 residues. This chain's CDR3 is CASSVGTDTQYF. DNA for the CDR3: TGTGCCAGCAGCGTAGGTACAGATACGCAGTATTTT.

This chain connects TRBV29-1 to TRBJ2-5; a weak D match, TRBD2 (5 bases). The CDR3 totals 13 residues. V dropped 4 bases and J dropped 1 base, with 10 bases sitting between them. Germline V gives CDR1 SQVTM, CDR2 ANQGSEA. The CDR3 DNA reads TGCAGCGTTGGTCGTCTAGCCCAAGAGACCCAGTACTTC. As protein: CSVGRLAQETQYF.

The V gene is TRBV2, the J gene TRBJ1-1; 9 nucleotides align to TRBD1. V lost 6 bases and J lost 3; bases outside the gene matches: 11. The CDR3 spans 16 residues. Per the germline V gene, CDR1 is SNHLY and CDR2 is FYNNEI. The CDR3 reads CASSDRGGLRDTEAFF. DNA for the CDR3: TGTGCCAGCAGCGACAGGGGGGGTCTCCGGGACACTGAAGCTTTCTTT.

This clone came up a few times. This chain links TRBV7-9 with TRBJ2-2; D possibly corresponds to TRBD2 (6 bases). The CDR3 length is 14 residues. Trimming cost V 5 bases and J 3 bases, with 10 bases left between them. Germline V gene sequence: CDR1 SEHNR, CDR2 FQNEAQ (reference sequence). In DNA, the CDR3 is TGTGCCAGCAGCAATAGCGGTTACACCGGGGAGCTGTTTTTT. As protein: CASSNSGYTGELFF.

The table lists this clone with a few counts. The CDR3 sequence: CASSLDSLTGELFF. The CDR3 DNA reads TGTGCCAGCAGCTTAGACAGTCTCACCGGGGAGCTGTTTTTT. This chain joins TRBV5-4 and TRBJ2-2; the D gene is possibly TRBD1 (5 bases). The ends were cut back, 2 bases at V and 4 bases at J, with 9 bases in the middle. This CDR3 has 14 amino acids. Germline V gene data show CDR1 as SGHNT and CDR2 as YYREEE (reference sequence).

Only a few counts were recorded for this clone. The V and J genes are TRBV10-3 and TRBJ2-7; TRBD2 matches at 14 bases. The CDR3 has 14 amino acids. Per the germline V gene, CDR1 is ENHRY and CDR2 is SYGVKD. Germline trimming cut 4 bases from V and 5 bases from J; bases unmatched to any gene: 1. The CDR3 DNA reads TGTGCCATCAGTGCGGGACTAGCGGGAGACGAGCAGTACTTC. This sequence encodes CAISAGLAGDEQYF.

This chain uses TRBV19 with TRBJ2-2, with 10 bases identical to TRBD1. Germline V gene sequence: CDR1 LNHDA, CDR2 SQIVND (reference sequence). The CDR3 runs 14 residues. The junction had 2 bases not matched to a gene; V was cut back by 4 bases and J by 6 bases. The CDR3 nucleotides are TGTGCCAGTAGTAGCGGACAGGGGGCCGGGGAGCTGTTTTTT. It yields the protein CASSSGQGAGELFF. The whole variable domain, remainder taken from reference TRBV19 and TRBJ2-2, is DGGITQSPKYLFRKEGQNVTLSCEQNLNHDAMYWYRQDPGQGLRLIYYSQIVNDFQKGDIAEGYSVSREKKESFPLTVTSAQKNPTAFYLCASSSGQGAGELFFGEGSRLTVL.

This sequence joins TRBV28 and TRBJ2-7; 8 bases match TRBD2. This CDR3 is built from 14 residues. The V gene end was trimmed by 4 bases and the J gene end by 1 base; junction bases not matched to a gene: 3. Per the germline V gene, CDR1 is MDHEN and CDR2 is SYDVKM. This CDR3 is CASSSGTRSYEQYF. The CDR3 nucleotides read TGTGCCAGCAGTTCCGGGACTAGATCCTACGAGCAGTACTTC.

This clone was seen a few times. The chain carries TRBV25-1 and TRBJ2-3; weak D call: TRBD1 (6 bases). V was clipped by 8 bases and J by 1 base, with 22 bases between them. Germline assignment: CDR1 MGHDK and CDR2 SYGVNS. This CDR3 contains 17 residues. The chain's CDR3 is CASSPMGTGQGTDTQYF. Here the CDR3 DNA reads TGTGCCAGCTCCCCCATGGGCACAGGGCAAGGCACAGATACGCAGTATTTT.

A word on this clone: This sample includes further DNA sequences coding for the same CDR3. DNA of the CDR3: TGTGCCAGCAGTCTGACAGGGAACTATGGCTACACCTTC. Protein: CASSLTGNYGYTF. V and J are TRBV6-5 and TRBJ1-2, with 7 positions matching TRBD1. This CDR3 comprises 13 residues. Germline V gene data show CDR1 as MNHEY and CDR2 as SVGAGI. Unmatched junction bases numbered 2, after V lost 5 bases and J lost 2 bases.

This clone was picked up a small number of times. The genes are TRBV6-1 and TRBJ2-3, with D perhaps assigned TRBD1 or TRBD2 (5 bases each). Trimming stripped 2 bases from V and 5 bases from J, with 17 bases between. This CDR3 contains 16 residues. Germline V CDR1 and CDR2: MNHNS, SASEGT. The CDR3 reads CASSERKKQRGDTQYF. CDR3 bases: TGTGCCAGCAGTGAAAGGAAGAAACAGAGGGGAGATACGCAGTATTTT.

DNA of the CDR3: TGTGCCGCCTCGAAGGGAGACAGTCCGTTCCCGGGTACAGATACGCAGTATTTT. This encodes CAASKGDSPFPGTDTQYF. This rearrangement joins TRBV19 to TRBJ2-3; D is tentatively TRBD1 or TRBD2 (5 bases each). CDR1 and CDR2 (germline): LNHDA, SQIVND (reference sequence). V lost 11 bases and J 3 bases, leaving 30 bases between the germline ends. This CDR3 is built from 18 residues.

This clone was found a few times. The chain carries TRBV28 and TRBJ2-7; D perhaps matches TRBD2 (6 bases). The CDR3 is 14 residues long. The V end was cut by 3 bases, the J end by 1 base, with 10 bases between. The germline V gene encodes CDR1 MDHEN and CDR2 SYDVKM. CDR3 sequence reads: CASSLGGFSYEQYF. CDR3 coding DNA: TGTGCCAGCAGTTTGGGGGGATTTTCCTACGAGCAGTACTTC.

This CDR3 reads CASSLGQRDTDTQYF. CDR3 DNA: TGTGCCAGCAGCCTCGGCCAGCGAGACACAGATACGCAGTATTTT. The rearrangement links TRBV6-5 to TRBJ2-3, with D unresolved. This CDR3 spans 15 amino acids. Germline V gene sequence: CDR1 MNHEY, CDR2 SVGAGI. The ends were cut back, 6 bases at V and 2 bases at J, with 15 bases in the middle.

This clone was found a few times. The chain combines TRBV5-1 with TRBJ2-3; 10 bases match TRBD2. The CDR3 length is 15 residues. From germline, CDR1 is SGHRS and CDR2 YFSETQ. The V and J ends lost 0 bases and 8 bases, in that order; junction bases with no gene match: 6. This chain's CDR3 is CASSLESSGSGTQYF. CDR3 DNA: TGCGCCAGCAGCTTGGAATCTAGCGGGAGTGGTACGCAGTATTTT.